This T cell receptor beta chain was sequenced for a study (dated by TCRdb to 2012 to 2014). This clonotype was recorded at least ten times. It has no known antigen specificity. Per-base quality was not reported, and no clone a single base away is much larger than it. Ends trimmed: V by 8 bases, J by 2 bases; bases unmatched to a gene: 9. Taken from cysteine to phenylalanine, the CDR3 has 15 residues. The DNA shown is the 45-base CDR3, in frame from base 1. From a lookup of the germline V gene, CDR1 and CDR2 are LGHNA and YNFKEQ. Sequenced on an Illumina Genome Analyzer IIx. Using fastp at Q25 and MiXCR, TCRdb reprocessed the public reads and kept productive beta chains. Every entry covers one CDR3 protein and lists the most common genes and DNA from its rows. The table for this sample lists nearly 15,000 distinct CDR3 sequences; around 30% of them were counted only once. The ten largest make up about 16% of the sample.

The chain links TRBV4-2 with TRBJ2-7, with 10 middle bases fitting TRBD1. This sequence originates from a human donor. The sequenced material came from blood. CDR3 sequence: CASVKDRGGAYEQYF. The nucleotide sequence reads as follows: TGTGCCAGCGTCAAGGACAGGGGGGGCGCCTACGAGCAGTACTTC.